This passage covers 20 T cell receptor beta chains from one sample sequenced in a study of blood T cell repertoires in COVID-19. Assay: immunoSEQ multiplex PCR; the TCRdb copy retains only in-frame clones and omits some. The top ten hold 2.3% of the sample, which has around 120,000 clones, more than 60% seen once. Sequencing used peripheral blood. The origin of the receptors is a man aged 65 to 79 with acute or convalescent COVID-19.

The chain employs TRBV5-4 and TRBJ2-3; TRBD2 aligns across 10 bases. CDR3 size: 16 residues. CDR1 is SGHNT and CDR2 is YYREEE in the germline V gene (reference sequence). Unmatched junction bases numbered 4, after V lost 0 bases and J lost 3 bases. In DNA form, the CDR3 reads TGTGCCAGCAGCTTGGCTAGCGGGGGCCTGACAGATACGCAGTATTTT. As protein: CASSLASGGLTDTQYF.

This chain joins TRBV7-2 and TRBJ2-7; 11 bases match TRBD2. The junction had 7 bases not matched to a gene; V was cut back by 5 bases and J by 4 bases. Germline loops: CDR1 SGHTA, CDR2 FQGNSA. This CDR3 has 15 amino acids. CDR3 DNA: TGTGCCAGCAGCCTTAGCGGGGGGGCTTTTTACGAGCAGTACTTC. Its protein product is CASSLSGGAFYEQYF.

The rearrangement uses TRBV19 and TRBJ1-1; TRBD1 might be the D (6 bases). Germline CDR1 is LNHDA and CDR2 is SQIVND (reference sequence). Deletions cut 2 bases from V and 5 bases from J, with 15 bases between. This CDR3 comprises 15 residues. The CDR3 DNA follows: TGTGCCAGTAGTATAAGAGCAGGGGTTGGGACTGAAGCTTTCTTT. Translation gives CASSIRAGVGTEAFF.

The V and J genes are TRBV5-4 and TRBJ2-1, with D perhaps TRBD1 (5 bases). In germline, CDR1 is SGHNT, CDR2 YYREEE (reference sequence). The length of the CDR3 is 14 residues. V was clipped by 5 bases and J by 0 bases, with 9 bases between them. Here the CDR3 reads CASRQESSYNEQFF. The CDR3 DNA is TGTGCCAGCAGACAGGAAAGCTCCTACAATGAGCAGTTCTTC.

This chain joins TRBV5-6 and TRBJ1-4; D might be TRBD1 (6 bases). The CDR3 has 16 amino acids. V lost 3 bases to trimming and J lost 5 bases, with 17 bases between them. CDR1 is SGHDT, CDR2 YYEEEE, per germline. Written as DNA, the CDR3 is TGTGCCAGCAGCTCAACCAAACAGGGCCCAAATGAAAAACTGTTTTTT. It is translated as CASSSTKQGPNEKLFF. Full variable domain (missing parts from reference TRBV5-6 and TRBJ1-4): DAGVTQSPTHLIKTRGQQVTLRCSPKSGHDTVSWYQQALGQGPQFIFQYYEEEERQRGNFPDRFSGHQFPNYSSELNVNALLLGDSALYLCASSSTKQGPNEKLFFGSGTQLSVL.

The rearrangement joins TRBV7-6 to TRBJ2-5; maybe TRBD2 (5 bases). The CDR3 spans 15 residues. Germline V gives CDR1 SGHVS, CDR2 FNYEAQ. V lost 1 base and J lost 5, with 14 bases in between. CDR3 loop: CASSLGGELSETQYF. CDR3 bases: TGTGCCAGCAGCTTAGGTGGGGAGTTGTCGGAGACCCAGTACTTC.

This sequence joins TRBV10-3 and TRBJ2-7; 7 bases are shared with TRBD1. CDR3 length: 18 amino acids. Trimming cost V 3 bases and J 0 bases; bases outside gene matches: 14. The germline V gene encodes CDR1 ENHRY and CDR2 SYGVKD. The CDR3 nucleotides read TGTGCCATCAGTGATAAGGGCAGCGGACAGGCCAACTCCTACGAGCAGTACTTC. Its translation: CAISDKGSGQANSYEQYF.

The chain employs TRBV5-4 and TRBJ2-2; the match to TRBD2 covers 11 bases. V dropped 0 bases and J dropped 6; count of bases not matched to a gene: 7. The germline V gene has CDR1 SGHNT and CDR2 YYREEE (reference sequence). The CDR3 covers 17 residues. DNA for the CDR3: TGTGCCAGCAGCTTGGGGGTAGCGGGGGGGCCCGCCGGGGAGCTGTTTTTT. Translating gives CASSLGVAGGPAGELFF. The whole variable domain, filled in from reference TRBV5-4 and TRBJ2-2, reads ETGVTQSPTHLIKTRGQQVTLRCSSQSGHNTVSWYQQALGQGPQFIFQYYREEENGRGNFPPRFSGLQFPNYSSELNVNALELDDSALYLCASSLGVAGGPAGELFFGEGSRLTVL.

Note on this clone: This CDR3 is also generated by other DNA sequences in the sample. The chain uses TRBV7-8 and TRBJ1-2; D is ambiguous. V dropped 5 bases and J dropped 4 bases, with 20 bases sitting between them. CDR1 is SGHVS, CDR2 FQNEAQ, per germline. The length of the CDR3 is 16 residues. CDR3 in amino acids: CASSPGGIPDVYGYTF. The CDR3, as DNA: TGTGCCAGCAGCCCTGGAGGGATTCCGGACGTCTATGGCTACACCTTC.

The chain employs TRBV11-3 and TRBJ2-2; 13 nucleotides align to TRBD2. The V gene's germline CDR1 is SGHNT and CDR2 YENEEA. CDR3 length: 15 residues. V lost 5 bases, J lost 4 bases, and 1 base stayed unmatched. This CDR3 reads CASSRLAGGTGELFF. CDR3 coding DNA: TGTGCCAGCAGCCGACTAGCGGGGGGCACCGGGGAGCTGTTTTTT.

This clone was recorded once. This CDR3 is CASSLSSPGLAVAYEQYF. The CDR3 DNA sequence: TGCGCCAGCAGCCTATCTTCTCCCGGACTAGCGGTAGCCTACGAGCAGTACTTC. V and J are TRBV4-3 and TRBJ2-7; 10 bases agree with TRBD2. With V trimmed by 4 bases and J by 2 bases, 14 bases remained unmatched. Germline V gene lookup returns CDR1 LGHNA and CDR2 YSLEER. The CDR3 totals 18 residues.

The chain has TRBV7-6 and TRBJ1-1, with D uncertain. Germline CDR1 and CDR2: SGHVS and FNYEAQ. V was clipped by 4 bases and J by 0 bases, with 6 bases between them. The CDR3 is 13 residues long. CDR3 in DNA: TGTGCCAGCAGCTCGGGTCTGAACACTGAAGCTTTCTTT. Amino acid sequence: CASSSGLNTEAFF.

The V and J genes are TRBV2 and TRBJ1-4; the D gene is possibly TRBD1 (6 bases). This CDR3 comprises 13 residues. V lost 6 bases and J lost 12, with 17 bases in between. The germline gives CDR1 SNHLY, CDR2 FYNNEI. CDR3 sequence: CASRRQAERELFF. CDR3 bases: TGTGCCAGCAGACGACAGGCAGAGAGAGAACTGTTTTTT. Using reference TRBV2 and TRBJ1-4 for the parts outside the CDR3, the full variable domain is EPEVTQTPSHQVTQMGQEVILRCVPISNHLYFYWYRQILGQKVEFLVSFYNNEISEKSEIFDDQFSVERPDGSNFTLKIRSTKLEDSAMYFCASRRQAERELFFGSGTQLSVL.

The V and J genes are TRBV6-6 and TRBJ1-2; a weak D match, TRBD1 (5 bases). The V end lost 6 bases, the J end lost 3 bases, and 14 bases lay between the germline ends. Germline V gives CDR1 MNHNY, CDR2 SVGAGI (reference sequence). This CDR3 has 14 residues. For the CDR3, the DNA is TGTGCCAGCAGCCTCCCGGGGGGAGACTATGGCTACACCTTC. It is translated as CASSLPGGDYGYTF.

The CDR3 nucleotides are TGTGCCAGCAGCCCCCTCCGGGACACGGGGGGTCGGACCTACGAGCAGTACTTC. Translating it yields CASSPLRDTGGRTYEQYF. The gene calls are TRBV7-9 and TRBJ2-7; possible D gene TRBD2, 7 bases. Germline CDR1 reads SEHNR; CDR2 reads FQNEAQ (reference sequence). Trimming pared 5 bases from V and 2 bases from J, leaving 25 bases between. The CDR3 is 18 amino acids.

V usage is TRBV11-3 and J usage is TRBJ2-7, with a possible D match to TRBD1 (6 bases). Trimming cost V 8 bases and J 2 bases, with 13 bases left between them. The CDR3 is made up of 13 amino acids. Germline V gene lookup returns CDR1 SGHNT and CDR2 YENEEA. In DNA form, the CDR3 reads TGTGCCAGCGGGGGCAGGGGTACCTACGAGCAGTACTTC. This codes for CASGGRGTYEQYF.

The V gene is TRBV11-1, the J gene TRBJ2-3; D unclear. There are 11 residues in the CDR3. Germline V gene lookup returns CDR1 SGHAT and CDR2 FQDESV (reference sequence). The V gene lost 5 bases and the J gene lost 5 bases, with 5 bases spanning the gap. The CDR3 DNA is TGTGCCAGCAGCCCTAGAGATACGCAGTATTTT. This gives the protein CASSPRDTQYF.

The V and J genes are TRBV5-4 and TRBJ2-5, with D possibly TRBD2 on 7 matching bases. Trimming took off 4 bases at V and 9 bases at J, with 13 bases between the two ends. Germline V gene sequence: CDR1 SGHNT, CDR2 YYREEE (reference sequence). This CDR3 is built from 12 residues. The CDR3 sequence: CASSARGGAQYF. In DNA, the CDR3 is TGTGCCAGCAGCGCCCGAGGGGGGGCCCAGTACTTC.

The count of this clone is one. V usage is TRBV7-7 and J usage is TRBJ2-2; D perhaps matches TRBD1 (6 bases). Trimming took 5 bases from V and 3 from J, leaving 19 bases between them. The CDR3 contains 17 residues. In germline, CDR1 is SSHAT, CDR2 FNYEAQ (reference sequence). The CDR3 DNA reads as TGTGCCAGCAGCCCTAAACTGACAGGCGACTACACCGGGGAGCTGTTTTTT. Translated, it gives CASSPKLTGDYTGELFF.

V is TRBV30 and J is TRBJ2-3; no definite D call. This CDR3 spans 13 amino acids. The germline V gene has CDR1 GTSNPN and CDR2 SVGIG (reference sequence). Trimming took off 2 bases at V and 9 bases at J, with 15 bases between the two ends. The CDR3 nucleotides read TGTGCCTGGAGTTTTAGCTCCTTATACACGCAGTATTTT. This gives the protein CAWSFSSLYTQYF.